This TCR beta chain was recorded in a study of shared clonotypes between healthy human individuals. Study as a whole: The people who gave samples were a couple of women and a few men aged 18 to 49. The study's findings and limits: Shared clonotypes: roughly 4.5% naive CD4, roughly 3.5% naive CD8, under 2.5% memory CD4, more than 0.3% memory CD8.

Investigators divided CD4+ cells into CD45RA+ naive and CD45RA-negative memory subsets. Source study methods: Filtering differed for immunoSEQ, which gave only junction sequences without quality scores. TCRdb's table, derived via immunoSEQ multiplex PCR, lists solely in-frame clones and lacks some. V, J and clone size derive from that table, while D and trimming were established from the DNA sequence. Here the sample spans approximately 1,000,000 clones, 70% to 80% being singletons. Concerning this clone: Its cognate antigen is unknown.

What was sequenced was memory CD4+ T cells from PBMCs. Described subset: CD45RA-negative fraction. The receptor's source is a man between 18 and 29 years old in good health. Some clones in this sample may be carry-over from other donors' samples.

In nucleotides, the CDR3 is TGTGCCAGCAGTTTCCCGACAGGGGGGGCCTACGAGCAGTACTTC. Its protein product is CASSFPTGGAYEQYF. V usage is TRBV28 and J usage is TRBJ2-7; 9 nucleotides align to TRBD1. The germline V gene encodes CDR1 MDHEN and CDR2 SYDVKM. This CDR3 contains 15 residues. The V gene end was trimmed by 3 bases and the J gene end by 2 bases; junction bases not matched to a gene: 5.